A selection of T cell receptor beta chains follows, all from one sample in a study of blood T cell repertoires in COVID-19. Method: immunoSEQ multiplex PCR; TCRdb's copy keeps in-frame clones and lacks some. The top ten hold 3.5% to 5.5% of the sample, which has about 250,000 clones, roughly 88% seen once. Source material: PBMCs or T cells enriched from blood (not recorded which). The receptors were sampled from a woman aged 25 to 39 who had recovered from COVID-19. Both conserved end residues are part of each CDR3. D genes are given only for firm matches. Expanded clones get a size class; other rows say once, few or many, or leave the size out.

V gene,J gene,clone size,D gene,CDR3 DNA,CDR3 protein
TRBV28,TRBJ2-3,-,TRBD2,TGTGCCAGCAGTCCAGTGGGAGGGAGAGCCACAGATACGCAGTATTTT,CASSPVGGRATDTQYF
TRBV19,TRBJ2-7,-,TRBD1,TGTGCCAGTAGCATGTTGGCCCCGGGACAGGGGACCGGCGAGCAGTACTTC,CASSMLAPGQGTGEQYF
TRBV6-5,TRBJ2-2,-,TRBD1,TGTGCCAGCAGTTACGGGACAGGGCTACCCGGGGAGCTGTTTTTT,CASSYGTGLPGELFF
TRBV7-7,TRBJ2-7,-,TRBD1,TGTGCCAGCAGCACCGGGATGGACAGGGAGCAGTACTTC,CASSTGMDREQYF
TRBV6-5,TRBJ1-6,-,TRBD1,TGTGCCAGCAGTTACCCCGCAGGGGGCGTGAATTCACCCCTCCACTTT,CASSYPAGGVNSPLHF
TRBV11-2,TRBJ2-7,-,TRBD2,TGTGCCAGCAGCTCTTGGACTAGCGGGTTTTACGAGCAGTACTTC,CASSSWTSGFYEQYF
TRBV3-1/TRBV3-2,TRBJ2-7,-,-,TGTGCCAGCAGTCTTCACGGGTCCTTCTACGAGCAGTACTTC,CASSLHGSFYEQYF
TRBV7-2,TRBJ2-1,-,TRBD2,TGTGCCAGCAGCCCTCCGGGACTAGGAGAAGATGAGCAGTTCTTC,CASSPPGLGEDEQFF
TRBV6-5,TRBJ1-2,-,-,TGTGCCAGCAGCAAGGGGGGGAACTATGGCTACACCTTC,CASSKGGNYGYTF
TRBV18,TRBJ1-4,-,-,TGTGCCAGCTCCCTACGCGACCTTCGGACAGCAACTAATGAAAAACTGTTTTTT,CASSLRDLRTATNEKLFF
TRBV6-5,TRBJ2-1,-,TRBD1,TGTGCCAGCTTCCCGACAGGGAGAAACTACAATGAGCAGTTCTTC,CASFPTGRNYNEQFF
TRBV18,TRBJ1-1,-,TRBD1,TGTGCCAGCTCGCAGGGGGCAGGGACTGAAGCTTTCTTT,CASSQGAGTEAFF
TRBV5-1,TRBJ2-1,-,TRBD2,TGCGCCAGCAGCTTGGGGTTTGCGGGAGCCCCTGGTCATGAGCAGTTCTTC,CASSLGFAGAPGHEQFF
TRBV18,TRBJ2-7,-,-,TGTGCCAGCTCAGAAGACCAGGGGAGTAACGAGCAGTACTTC,CASSEDQGSNEQYF
TRBV28,TRBJ2-2,once,-,TGTGCCAGCAGTCCCTTTACCGGGGAGCTGTTTTTT,CASSPFTGELFF
TRBV9,TRBJ2-5,-,TRBD2,TGTGCCAGCAGCGCTAGCGGAGGGGAGACCCAGTACTTC,CASSASGGETQYF
TRBV3-1/TRBV3-2,TRBJ2-3,few,TRBD1,TGTGCCAGCAGCCAAGGTCCAGGGGGCTCGGATACGCAGTATTTT,CASSQGPGGSDTQYF
TRBV6-5,TRBJ1-5,-,-,TGTGCCCTCTTAGGGGTTCGCCTAGAGGAGCCCCAGCATTTT,CALLGVRLEEPQHF
TRBV2,TRBJ2-5,-,-,TGTGCCAGCAGTCTTGGGGGCCGGGTTGAAGAGACCCAGTACTTC,CASSLGGRVEETQYF
TRBV7-3,TRBJ1-4,-,-,TGTGCCAGCAGCCGTAACCAGGGCTCAACTAATGAAAAACTGTTTTTT,CASSRNQGSTNEKLFF
TRBV10-3,TRBJ1-1,once,-,TGTGCCATCAGTGAGTCGGGGGGTGCGCACACTGAAGCTTTCTTT,CAISESGGAHTEAFF
TRBV3-1/TRBV3-2,TRBJ2-7,-,TRBD1,TGTGCCAGCAGCTCAGGGGGACAGGGGGGGTACGAGCAGTACTTC,CASSSGGQGGYEQYF
TRBV11-3,TRBJ2-3,-,TRBD2,TGTGCCAGCAGCTTAGGAAGCCGAGCCCGGACTAGCTGGGGTGCAGATACGCAGTATTTT,CASSLGSRARTSWGADTQYF
TRBV5-4,TRBJ1-6,-,-,TGTGCCAGCAGCTTGGGCCGGGCGGGGCGGAATTCACCCCTCCACTTT,CASSLGRAGRNSPLHF
TRBV25-1,TRBJ2-3,-,-,TGTGCCAGCAGTGAGTGGAGAGGCACAGATACGCAGTATTTT,CASSEWRGTDTQYF
TRBV27,TRBJ2-1,-,TRBD1,TGTGCCAGCACCTACAGGGGGAGCAGTGAGCAGTTCTTC,CASTYRGSSEQFF
TRBV3-1/TRBV3-2,TRBJ1-1,-,-,TGTGCCAGCAGACCGGGTTTGGGGAACACTGAAGCTTTCTTT,CASRPGLGNTEAFF
TRBV28,TRBJ1-5,-,-,TGTGCCAGCAGGTGGTCCAGGGCGTTAAGTCAGCCCCAGCATTTT,CASRWSRALSQPQHF
TRBV28,TRBJ1-1,few,-,TGTGCCAGCAGTTTATATAGGGGGTCAGGGATGAACACTGAAGCTTTCTTT,CASSLYRGSGMNTEAFF
TRBV29-1,TRBJ1-1,-,-,TGCAGCGTAGTGGGGGGGAACACTGAAGCTTTCTTT,CSVVGGNTEAFF
TRBV18,TRBJ1-5,-,TRBD1,TGTGCCAGCTCACCGGGACAGGGGGCGGGAGGGCAGCCCCAGCATTTT,CASSPGQGAGGQPQHF
TRBV2,TRBJ1-2,few,TRBD1,TGTGCCAGCAGGGAACAGGGGAGCTATGGCTACACCTTC,CASREQGSYGYTF
TRBV3-1/TRBV3-2,TRBJ1-6,-,-,TGTGCCAGCAGCCAAGCTCCAGGAAATTCACCCCTCCACTTT,CASSQAPGNSPLHF
TRBV28,TRBJ1-6,-,-,TGTGCCAGCAGTTTGCAGGGCGCGGATTCACCCCTCCACTTT,CASSLQGADSPLHF
TRBV20-1,TRBJ1-1,-,-,TGCAGTGCTAGTGTCGGAGAAAAAGCTTTCTTT,CSASVGEKAFF
TRBV28,TRBJ2-7,once,-,TGTGCCAGCAGTTCTCCGGGACTTACTAAGTACGAGCAGTACTTC,CASSSPGLTKYEQYF
TRBV6-5,TRBJ2-7,-,-,TGTGCCAGCAGTTACTCATCGTGGGGGGACGAGCAGTACTTC,CASSYSSWGDEQYF
TRBV7-2,TRBJ2-7,-,TRBD2,TGTGCCAGCAGCTTAACTGGCGGGGGGACCTACGAGCAGTACTTC,CASSLTGGGTYEQYF
TRBV7-8,TRBJ1-5,-,-,TGTGCCAGCAGCCCTCGGGGGGGGAATCAGCCCCAGCATTTT,CASSPRGGNQPQHF
TRBV7-2,TRBJ1-1,once,-,TGTGCCAGCAGCTTATGGGGGGGGTCCACTGAAGCTTTCTTT,CASSLWGGSTEAFF
TRBV7-8,TRBJ2-1,-,-,TGTGCCAGCAGCCCGAGCCGGCGGGAGCAGTTCTTC,CASSPSRREQFF
TRBV7-9,TRBJ2-3,-,-,TGTGCCAGCAGCGTAACAGATACGCAGTATTTT,CASSVTDTQYF
TRBV2,TRBJ1-6,few,-,TGTGCCAGCACCCTACAGGGTTTTAATTCACCCCTCCACTTT,CASTLQGFNSPLHF
TRBV6-5,TRBJ2-7,-,TRBD1,TGTGCCAGCAGTTACAAGACAGGGACCGAGCAGTACTTC,CASSYKTGTEQYF
TRBV6-5,TRBJ2-7,-,-,TGTGCCAGCAGTTACCCTAGCGAGGGGGCTCCCTACGAGCAGTACTTC,CASSYPSEGAPYEQYF
TRBV5-5,TRBJ1-1,once,-,TGTGCCAGCAGCCGCCGACAAGACACTGAAGCTTTCTTT,CASSRRQDTEAFF
TRBV7-9,TRBJ1-2,-,-,TGTGCCAGCAGCTTACAGGGGACTAACTATGGCTACACCTTC,CASSLQGTNYGYTF
TRBV29-1,TRBJ1-2,-,TRBD1,TGCAGCGTCCCGGGGACAGACTATGGCTACACCTTC,CSVPGTDYGYTF
TRBV29-1,TRBJ1-2,once,TRBD1,TGCAGCGTTGAAGATCTAGTGGACAGGGGGTATGGCTACACCTTC,CSVEDLVDRGYGYTF
TRBV5-6,TRBJ2-1,-,-,TGTGCCAGCAGCTTGGTGCGCCGGGAAAGTACCTACAATGAGCAGTTCTTC,CASSLVRRESTYNEQFF
TRBV19,TRBJ1-5,once,TRBD1,TGTGCCAGTAGTATAGATCATATATTCTCCCTCAGCCGGGACAGGGGAAACAGTCAGCCCCAGCATTTT,CASSIDHIFSLSRDRGNSQPQHF
TRBV16,TRBJ2-5,-,-,TGTGCCAGCAGCCAATTAGGCGGGAAAGAGACCCAGTACTTC,CASSQLGGKETQYF
TRBV5-5,TRBJ2-3,-,TRBD1,TGTGCCAGCAGCTTGTGGGACAGGGCAACAGATACGCAGTATTTT,CASSLWDRATDTQYF
TRBV7-2,TRBJ2-3,once,TRBD2,TGTGCCAGCAGCTTAGGCCTAGCGGTGACAGATACGCAGTATTTT,CASSLGLAVTDTQYF
TRBV12-5,TRBJ1-1,-,-,TGTGCTAGTGCCCGAGCGGGATTCACTGAAGCTTTCTTT,CASARAGFTEAFF